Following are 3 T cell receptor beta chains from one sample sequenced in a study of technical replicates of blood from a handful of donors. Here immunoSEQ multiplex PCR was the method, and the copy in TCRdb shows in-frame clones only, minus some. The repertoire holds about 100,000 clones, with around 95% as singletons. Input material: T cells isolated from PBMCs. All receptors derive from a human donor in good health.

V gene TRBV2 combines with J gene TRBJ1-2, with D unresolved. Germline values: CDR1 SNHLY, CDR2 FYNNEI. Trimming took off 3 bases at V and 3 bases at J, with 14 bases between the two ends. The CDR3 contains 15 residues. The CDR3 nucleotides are TGTGCCAGCAGTGAGGGAGTCAGCCGTCACTATGGCTACACCTTC. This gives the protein CASSEGVSRHYGYTF.

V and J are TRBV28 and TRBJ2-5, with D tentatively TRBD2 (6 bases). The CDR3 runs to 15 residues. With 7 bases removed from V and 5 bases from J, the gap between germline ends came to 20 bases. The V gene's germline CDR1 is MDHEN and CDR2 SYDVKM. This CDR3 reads CASTLGTGVLETQYF. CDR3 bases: TGTGCCAGCACCCTTGGGACGGGGGTTTTGGAGACCCAGTACTTC.

The CDR3 DNA reads TGCGCCAGCACCAGAGGAGGGGCTGGGCCAGATACGCAGTATTTT. It is translated as CASTRGGAGPDTQYF. The chain recombines TRBV5-1 with TRBJ2-3, with a tentative D call TRBD2 (6 bases). Deletions cut 6 bases from V and 4 bases from J, with 18 bases between. This CDR3 region has 15 residues. From germline, CDR1 is SGHRS and CDR2 YFSETQ.